This passage covers 31 T cell receptor beta chains from one sample sequenced in a study of tumor-infiltrating lymphocytes in primary liver carcinoma. The source material, roughly 20-31 mg of unsorted bulk tissue, was used to co-extract RNA and DNA. Starting material of 500 to 600 ng total RNA yielded TCR beta cDNA via a constant-region primer. Three-round nested multiplex PCR performed with slightly modified ARM-PCR produced the TCR beta libraries. Both of the initial two PCR rounds ran for approximately 10 cycles and employed TRBV1-TRBV30 forward primers alongside a C-beta reverse primer. In TCRdb, the multiplex PCR reads were re-called with MiXCR into one record per CDR3 protein. The data contain about 21,000 distinct CDR3 sequences, approximately 70% of them singletons. Sequenced material: liver tumor tissue from sampling region 1. The sample's subset: tumor region T1, superior pole. Source of these receptors: a middle-aged man with primary liver carcinoma and hepatitis B virus infection.

This clonotype is categorized as medium-sized. The chain links TRBV18 to TRBJ2-7; D is unclear. V lost 0 bases and J lost 0, with 6 bases in between. This CDR3 region has 14 residues. Germline assignment: CDR1 KGHSH and CDR2 LQKENI. The CDR3 region has the DNA TGTGCCAGCTCACCACCGCACCTCTCCTACGAGCAGTACTTC. Amino acid sequence: CASSPPHLSYEQYF.

This clonotype was detected many times. The chain uses TRBV11-2 and TRBJ2-1; no definite D call. Germline assignment: CDR1 SGHAT and CDR2 FQNNGV. CDR3 size: 15 residues. Trimming cost V 5 bases and J 5 bases, with 16 bases left between them. The CDR3 region is CASSVFENAHNEQFF. The DNA of the CDR3 is TGTGCCAGCAGCGTATTCGAGAACGCACACAATGAGCAGTTCTTC.

The rearrangement links TRBV7-9 to TRBJ2-7; TRBD2 might be the D (6 bases). There are 13 residues in the CDR3. Per the germline V gene, CDR1 is SEHNR and CDR2 is FQNEAQ (reference sequence). Trimming stripped 10 bases from V and 9 bases from J, with 22 bases between. CDR3 amino acids: CATCLAVELGQYF. The CDR3 DNA sequence: TGTGCCACCTGCTTAGCGGTAGAGCTCGGGCAGTACTTC.

With regard to this clonotype: The germline gene is not matched at one end of the junction; a read error may be the cause. The chain is built from TRBV11-2 and TRBJ2-5, with a possible D match to TRBD2 (5 bases). The germline V gene has CDR1 SGHAT and CDR2 FQNNGV. The CDR3 length is 18 residues. This CDR3 is CASSLAMLALGKKETQCF. CDR3 sequence (DNA): TGTGCTAGCAGCTTAGCGATGCTAGCCCTGGGAAAAAAAGAGACCCAGTGCTTC. Based on the CDR3 plus reference TRBV11-2 and TRBJ2-5, the full variable domain is EAGVAQSPRYKIIEKRQSVAFWCNPISGHATLYWYQQILGQGPKLLIQFQNNGVVDDSQLPKDRFSAERLKGVDSTLKIQPAKLEDSAVYLCASSLAMLALGKKETQCFGPGTRLLVL.

The chain joins TRBV6-2 or TRBV6-3 to TRBJ2-2, with 10 bases matching TRBD2. Germline V gene data show CDR1 as MNHEY and CDR2 as SVGEGT. The CDR3 contains 16 residues. CDR3 bases: TGTGCATGCAGTTACCGGCTAGCGGGAGCCGACGAGGAGCTGTTTTTT. This codes for CACSYRLAGADEELFF.

V usage is TRBV13 and J usage is TRBJ1-2, with no clear D. Between the trimmed V and J ends, which lost 9 bases and 3 bases, there was a span of 26 bases. CDR3 size: 17 residues. Germline assignment: CDR1 PRHDT and CDR2 FYEKMQ (reference sequence). CDR3 nucleotides: TGTGCCAGTAGCCCCAGCGTCCTAGGGTGTGGGGACTATGGCTACACCTTC. It codes for CASSPSVLGCGDYGYTF.

The chain has TRBV6-2 or TRBV6-3 and TRBJ2-7; D perhaps matches TRBD2 (6 bases). With 10 bases removed from V and 10 bases from J, the gap between germline ends came to 26 bases. The CDR3 has 14 residues. Germline V gives CDR1 MNHEY, CDR2 SVGEGT. CDR3 sequence (DNA): TGTGCCAACAGAGGGACTTCCAGCTCCTATGATCAGTACTTC. This sequence encodes CANRGTSSSYDQYF.

About this clonotype itself: The missing conserved phenylalanine or tryptophan at the end of this CDR3 makes a read error likely. The chain carries TRBV4-2 and TRBJ2-3; D is unresolved. The V gene lost 1 base and the J gene lost 3 bases, with 20 bases spanning the gap. Germline loops: CDR1 LGHNA, CDR2 YNFKEQ. There are 18 residues in the CDR3. CDR3 protein: CASSQVALLTGATDTQYL. The DNA of the CDR3 is TGTGCCAGCAGCCAAGTGGCGCTTCTAACGGGTGCGACAGATACGCAGTATTTG.

In the case of this clonotype: It is likely a read error, because the conserved phenylalanine at the end of the CDR3 is missing. V and J are TRBV5-1 and TRBJ1-2; D gene ambiguous. Germline assignment: CDR1 SGHRS and CDR2 YFSETQ. The CDR3 totals 13 residues. The DNA for the CDR3 is TGTGCCAGCAGTTCGACCAACGCTATCGGCTACACCCCC. Translating gives CASSSTNAIGYTP.

Details on this clonotype: Likely a read error: the CDR3 ends without its conserved phenylalanine or tryptophan. The V and J genes are TRBV6-5 and TRBJ2-5; the match to TRBD1 covers 8 bases. From germline, CDR1 is MNHEY and CDR2 SVGAGI. This CDR3 region has 14 residues. CDR3 sequence: CASSPGQGQETQYI. CDR3 coding DNA: TGTGCAAGCAGCCCCGGACAGGGCCAAGAGACCCAGTACATA.

The V and J genes are TRBV11-2 and TRBJ1-4, with no clear D. Germline assignment: CDR1 SGHAT and CDR2 FQNNGV. Trimming cost V 5 bases and J 6 bases, with 19 bases left between them. The CDR3 loop spans 16 amino acids. DNA for the CDR3: TGTGCCAGCAGCATGAATCCAGGAGGAACATATGAAAAACTGTTTTTT. Protein: CASSMNPGGTYEKLFF.

The chain couples TRBV30 to TRBJ1-2; D is ambiguous. V was clipped by 3 bases and J by 8 bases, with 16 bases between them. Looked up from germline, CDR1 is GTSNPN and CDR2 is SVGIG (reference sequence). The CDR3 consists of 13 residues. The CDR3, as DNA: TGTGCCTGGAGCATCGATGGGAGCGGAGGCTACACCTTC. Its translation: CAWSIDGSGGYTF. The variable domain in full, with the rest retrieved from reference TRBV30 and TRBJ1-2, is SQTIHQWPATLVQPVGSPLSLECTVEGTSNPNLYWYRQAAGRGLQLLFYSVGIGQISSEVPQNLSASRPQDRQFILSSKKLLLSDSGFYLCAWSIDGSGGYTFGSGTRLTVV.

This clonotype occurred a few times. The chain employs TRBV7-9 and TRBJ2-7, with D tentatively TRBD1 (5 bases). Trimming stripped 5 bases from V and 6 bases from J, with 20 bases between. The CDR3 extends over 15 amino acids. CDR1 SEHNR and CDR2 FQNEAQ come from the germline V gene (reference sequence). Here the CDR3 reads CASSLQDNSRGEQYF. The CDR3 DNA follows: TGTGCCAGCAGCCTTCAAGACAACAGTAGGGGCGAGCAGTACTTC. Full variable domain (remainder filled in from reference TRBV7-9 and TRBJ2-7): DTGVSQNPRHKITKRGQNVTFRCDPISEHNRLYWYRQTLGQGPEFLTYFQNEAQLEKSRLLSDRFSAERPKGSFSTLEIQRTEQGDSAMYLCASSLQDNSRGEQYFGPGTRLTVT.

For this clonotype: A read error may account for a junction end that differs from germline. The rearrangement links TRBV10-3 to TRBJ2-2; a possible D gene is TRBD1 (5 bases). This CDR3 has 16 residues. Germline V gives CDR1 ENHRY, CDR2 SYGVKD. CDR3 amino acids: CTIMATEGGNAGELFF. CDR3 in DNA: TGTACCATCATGGCGACAGAAGGTGGGAACGCCGGGGAGCTGTTTTTT.

V and J are TRBV11-2 and TRBJ2-3; 9 nucleotides agree with TRBD1. CDR1 and CDR2 (germline): SGHAT, FQNNGV. Trimming cost V 4 bases and J 8 bases; bases outside gene matches: 10. CDR3 size: 15 residues. The CDR3 bases are TGTGCCAGCAGCTCACTCGGACAGGGGCCGGTTACGCAGTATTTT. Translated: CASSSLGQGPVTQYF.

The V call is TRBV11-2, the J call TRBJ2-5; 8 nucleotides match TRBD1. The V gene's germline CDR1 is SGHAT and CDR2 FQNNGV. The CDR3 totals 16 residues. J gave up 7 bases and V 8 bases, and 18 bases lay outside the gene matches. In DNA form, the CDR3 reads TGTGCCAGCGGCCTAACAGCAGGGGGCTCTGGGGCGACCCAGTACTTC. This sequence encodes CASGLTAGGSGATQYF.

For this clonotype: A much larger clonotype is one base distant, so this may be a read error. The chain uses TRBV9 and TRBJ2-1; TRBD2 is a possible D gene (6 bases). This CDR3 is 15 amino acids long. CDR1 is SGDLS and CDR2 is YYNGEE in the germline V gene. CDR3 residues: CSSSVGTLGGNEQFF. CDR3 nucleotide sequence: TGTTCCAGCAGCGTAGGGACCCTCGGGGGCAATGAGCAGTTCTTC.

Turning to this clonotype: A read error is likely, as this CDR3 ends without the conserved phenylalanine or tryptophan. The CDR3 sequence is CSVSGTSGFTDTQYS. CDR3 DNA: TGCAGTGTTTCCGGGACTAGCGGATTCACGGATACGCAGTATTCT. The V call is TRBV29-1, the J call TRBJ2-3; TRBD2 agrees at 11 bases. CDR3 length: 15 amino acids. CDR1 is SQVTM and CDR2 is ANQGSEA in the germline V gene.

The rearrangement links TRBV6-5 to TRBJ2-7; TRBD1 matches at 7 bases. Trimming took 8 bases from V and 4 from J; bases not matched to a gene: 14. Germline-derived CDR1 and CDR2 are MNHEY and SVGAGI. CDR3 length: 15 amino acids. The CDR3 DNA follows: TGTGCCAGCCCCGGACAGGCAGCATCCTTTTACGAGCAGTACTTC. This sequence encodes CASPGQAASFYEQYF.

On this clonotype: Mismatch with germline at one junction end may stem from a read error. The V gene is TRBV18, the J gene TRBJ2-7; D possibly matches TRBD1 or TRBD2 (5 bases each). Germline V gene lookup returns CDR1 KGHSH and CDR2 LQKENI. CDR3 length equals 14 residues. Here the CDR3 reads CTSSPGQGAYEQYF. DNA of the CDR3: TGTACCAGCTCACCGGGGCAGGGAGCTTACGAGCAGTACTTC.

A note on this clonotype: A read error may be the cause here, since a much bigger clone is one base away. This sequence joins TRBV11-3 and TRBJ2-2; tentative D call: TRBD1 (5 bases). CDR1 and CDR2 (germline): SGHNT, YENEEA. CDR3 size: 14 residues. The chain's CDR3 is CTSSFSRVTGELFF. The CDR3 DNA reads TGTACCAGCAGCTTCTCCAGGGTAACCGGGGAGCTGTTTTTT. The full variable domain, completed using reference TRBV11-3 and TRBJ2-2, is EAGVVQSPRYKIIEKKQPVAFWCNPISGHNTLYWYLQNLGQGPELLIRYENEEAVDDSQLPKDRFSAERLKGVDSTLKIQPAELGDSAVYLCTSSFSRVTGELFFGEGSRLTVL.

A word on this clonotype: It may be a read error: a sequence one base away is much more abundant. In DNA, the CDR3 is TGTGCCAGCAGCTTAGGAGTGACAGACAATGAGCAGTTCTTC. Translating gives CASSLGVTDNEQFF. This sequence joins TRBV12-3 or TRBV12-4 and TRBJ2-1; D may be TRBD1 (5 bases). The CDR3 length is 14 residues.

In this sample, this clonotype turned up many times. One end of the junction fails to match germline, which may point to a read error. V and J are TRBV5-8 and TRBJ1-2; the match to TRBD1 covers 9 bases. The CDR3 is 13 residues long. Germline-derived CDR1 and CDR2 are SGHTS and YDEGEE. The CDR3 region is CANSLGQGDGYTF. The CDR3 DNA reads TGTGCCAACAGCCTGGGACAGGGAGACGGCTACACCTTC.

A word on this clonotype: Compared with germline, one end of the junction differs, possibly owing to a read error. This rearrangement joins TRBV6-1 to TRBJ1-2; D remains ambiguous. Germline values: CDR1 MNHNS, CDR2 SASEGT. The length of the CDR3 is 16 residues. The CDR3 nucleotides read TGTGCCAGCAGTGAGGGTGTCGGCAGACGTGACTATGGCTACATCTTC. This encodes CASSEGVGRRDYGYIF.

This clonotype was found once. This sequence joins TRBV6-5 and TRBJ2-3; D uncertain. The CDR3 contains 19 residues. Germline assignment: CDR1 MNHEY and CDR2 SVGAGI. The V and J ends lost 11 bases and 0 bases respectively, with 30 bases between them. CDR3 region: CAGNYQNTTCGTSTDTQYF. The CDR3 region has the DNA TGTGCCGGCAATTACCAAAATACGACTTGCGGAACTAGCACAGATACGCAGTATTTT.

Worth noting for this clonotype: A much larger clone differs from this one at a single base, so this may be a read error. This rearrangement joins TRBV11-1 to TRBJ2-7; D is ambiguous. Germline assignment: CDR1 SGHAT and CDR2 FQDESV (reference sequence). This CDR3 region has 13 residues. CDR3 in DNA: TGTGCCAGCAGATTAAGATCGCCCTACGAGCAGCACTTC. It translates to CASRLRSPYEQHF.

This clonotype showed up just a few times. One end of the junction fails to match germline, which may point to a read error. This chain joins TRBV11-2 and TRBJ2-5, with D perhaps TRBD2 (5 bases). Germline assignment: CDR1 SGHAT and CDR2 FQNNGV. The CDR3 covers 18 residues. CDR3 sequence (DNA): TGTGCCAGCACCTTAGCGAGGCTAGCCCTTGGAAAAAAGGAGACCCAGTACTTC. It yields the protein CASTLARLALGKKETQYF.

Concerning this clonotype itself: Lacking the conserved final phenylalanine or tryptophan, this CDR3 likely reflects a read error. The V and J genes are TRBV4-3 and TRBJ2-7; weak D call: TRBD1 (5 bases). The CDR3 runs 16 residues. The V end lost 0 bases, the J end lost 2 bases, and 14 bases lay between the germline ends. Germline lookup yields CDR1 LGHNA and CDR2 YSLEER. As DNA, the CDR3 is TGCGCCAGCAGCCAAGATTTGGGCAGGACACCCTACGAGCAGTACTAC. Translating it yields CASSQDLGRTPYEQYY.

About this clonotype: Likely a read error: the CDR3 ends without its conserved phenylalanine or tryptophan. The V gene is TRBV11-2, the J gene TRBJ2-1; D not certain. Germline V gives CDR1 SGHAT, CDR2 FQNNGV. The CDR3 is 16 residues long. The ends were cut back, 5 bases at V and 9 bases at J, with 23 bases in the middle. The CDR3 DNA reads as TGTGCCAGCAGCCCTTTCTCCAGCGTGAAGGTTGGTGAGCAGTTCTAC. Protein product: CASSPFSSVKVGEQFY.

A note on this clonotype: A read error may explain this, as a much larger clone is one base away. The J gene is TRBJ1-1, the V gene TRBV11-2; no reliable D call. This CDR3 comprises 13 residues. V shed 0 bases and J shed 8 bases, with 10 bases lying between them. The germline gives CDR1 SGHAT, CDR2 FQNNGV. CDR3 amino acids: CASSLESVTEAFF. The CDR3 DNA reads as TGTGCCAGCAGCTTAGAATCAGTGACCGAAGCTTTCTTT.

A note on this clonotype: A junction boundary mismatches the germline segment, possibly from a read error. The V and J genes are TRBV12-3 or TRBV12-4 and TRBJ2-1; possible D gene TRBD1, 6 bases. The CDR3 consists of 18 residues. The CDR3 DNA reads TGTGCTAGCAGTTTTCTGGCAGGGGACCAGCATTTCAACAATGAGCAGCTCTTC. This sequence encodes CASSFLAGDQHFNNEQLF.